A selection of T cell receptor beta chains follows, all from one sample in a study of T cells in Graves' hyperthyroidism and ophthalmopathy. TCRdb processed the multiplex PCR reads anew with MiXCR; each CDR3 protein has one entry. The sample holds roughly 840,000 distinct CDR3 sequences; about two fifths are singletons and the top ten take approximately 8.7%. The specimen was blood. The receptors derive from a man between 18 and 29 years old with Graves' hyperthyroidism. Both conserved end residues are part of each CDR3. A D gene is named only where the DNA matches it firmly. Rows give clone size only sometimes, using once, few, many, or a class for an expanded clone.

>TRBD1|TRBV19|many|TRBJ1-5
TGTGCCAGTAGTACCAGGGGGCTTGGGCAGCCCCAGCATTTT
CASSTRGLGQPQHF
>.|TRBV20-1|many|TRBJ1-5
TGCAGTGCTAACTCCCAGGGCAATCAGCCCCAGCATTTT
CSANSQGNQPQHF
>.|TRBV7-9|many|TRBJ1-1
TGTGCCAGCAGCTTAGTGGTTGAAGCTTTCTTT
CASSLVVEAFF
>.|TRBV7-2|.|TRBJ1-5
TGCGCCAGCAGTCACCCGGGGGGTGGCAATCAGCCCCAGCATTTT
CASSHPGGGNQPQHF
>TRBD1|TRBV2|many|TRBJ1-5
TGTGCCAGCAGTACCCGGGACAGGGATCGTCAGCCCCAGCATTTT
CASSTRDRDRQPQHF
>TRBD1|TRBV20-1|few|TRBJ1-1
TGCAGTGCGCCGGATCCGGGACAGGGGGTTGTAGGCACTGAAGCTTTCTTT
CSAPDPGQGVVGTEAFF
>TRBD1|TRBV7-9|many|TRBJ2-5
TGTGCCAGCAGCCCCGACAGGGGGCTAGAGACCCAGTACTTC
CASSPDRGLETQYF
>.|TRBV4-1|few|TRBJ1-1
TGTGCCAGCAGCCAAGATCCCCCAGGGTTCATGAACACTGAAGCTTTCTTT
CASSQDPPGFMNTEAFF
>TRBD2|TRBV2|many|TRBJ2-7
TGTGCCACCCTAACGACTAGCGGGGTGTACGAGCAGTACTTC
CATLTTSGVYEQYF
>.|TRBV9|.|TRBJ1-4
TGTGCCAGCAGCGCCTCCGGGGGGATTAATGAAAAACTGTTTTTT
CASSASGGINEKLFF
>TRBD2|TRBV6-5|.|TRBJ2-7
TGTGCCAGCACTCAAATCGGACTAGTGCAGTACTTC
CASTQIGLVQYF
>TRBD1|TRBV5-4|few|TRBJ2-7
TGTGCCAGCAGCGGCAACAGGGGCCACGAGCAGTACTTC
CASSGNRGHEQYF
>.|TRBV7-8|many|TRBJ1-4
TGTGCCAGCAGCTGGGGGACATCCGGGAATGAAAAACTGTTTTTT
CASSWGTSGNEKLFF
>TRBD2|TRBV20-1|many|TRBJ2-5
TGCAGTGCTAGGAATCTAGCGGGAGTAAAAGAGACCCAGTACTTC
CSARNLAGVKETQYF
>TRBD1|TRBV14|.|TRBJ1-2
TGTGCCAGCAGCCGGGACCTTCCAGGGGGCGACTATGGCTACACCTTC
CASSRDLPGGDYGYTF
>.|TRBV4-2|.|TRBJ1-1
TGTGCCAGCAGCCAAGTGGCGAGCAGGGACATTTCTGAAGCTTTCTTT
CASSQVASRDISEAFF
>.|TRBV7-8|.|TRBJ2-2
TGTGCCAGCAGCCAACCCCAGGGGGGGACTAGTGGCGGGGAGCTGTTTTTT
CASSQPQGGTSGGELFF
>.|TRBV5-6|.|TRBJ1-3
TGTGCCAGCAGCTTGATTGGGCACACCATATATTTT
CASSLIGHTIYF
>TRBD1|TRBV25-1|.|TRBJ1-2
TGTGCCAGCAGTTCGGACAGGGTTCGATGGGGCTTTGGCTACACCTTC
CASSSDRVRWGFGYTF
>.|TRBV20-1|many|TRBJ2-7
TGCAGTGCTAAGTCTCTTTACGCTGTGCTGGACGAGCAGTACTTC
CSAKSLYAVLDEQYF
>.|TRBV10-3|.|TRBJ2-7
TGTGCCAGCAGTGAAAGGGACAGCTCCTTGCGGGACTACGAGCAGTACTTC
CASSERDSSLRDYEQYF
>TRBD1|TRBV29-1|many|TRBJ1-5
TGCAGCGTCGCAGGGGGCGCGATGCAGCCCCAGCATTTT
CSVAGGAMQPQHF
>.|TRBV6-5|once|TRBJ1-6
TGTGCCAGCAGTTGGGGCTTGGGGGTTAATTCACCCCTCCACTTT
CASSWGLGVNSPLHF
>.|TRBV25-1|many|TRBJ1-1
TGTGCCACCACGCCCAGGGCTGAAGCTTTCTTT
CATTPRAEAFF
>TRBD1|TRBV20-1|.|TRBJ1-1
TGCAGTGCTTCAGGGGGGAACATGAACACTGAAGCTTTCTTT
CSASGGNMNTEAFF
>.|TRBV24-1|.|TRBJ2-2
TGTGCCACCAGTGATCTGGTACAGGGCAACACCGGGGAGCTGTTTTTT
CATSDLVQGNTGELFF
>.|TRBV5-1|many|TRBJ1-1
TGTGCCAGCAGTTTGCAGGGAGTGAACACTGAAGCTTTCTTT
CASSLQGVNTEAFF
>.|TRBV20-1|.|TRBJ2-7
TGCAGTGCTGGTGGGACATTCTCCTACGAGCAGTACTTC
CSAGGTFSYEQYF
>TRBD1|TRBV29-1|once|TRBJ2-7
TGCAGCGCACGGGACAGGGTCACTAAGGAGCAGTACTTC
CSARDRVTKEQYF
>TRBD1|TRBV7-3|.|TRBJ2-5
TGTGCCAGCAGCGCTAGGCCGGGACAGGGGGGAGAGACCCAGTACTTC
CASSARPGQGGETQYF